This T cell receptor (beta chain) emerged from a study of blood T cells in healthy people across ages. Study details: Template switching recovered approximately one barcoded beta molecule for every two T cells. Overall study results and limits: Aged donors had fewer naive CD4+ cells and lower diversity than long-lived donors.

The CDR3 is 15 amino acids. Per the germline V gene, CDR1 is ENHRY and CDR2 is SYGVKD. Germline trimming cut 3 bases from V and 3 bases from J; bases unmatched to any gene: 5. A sample-barcoded 5' primer and a J-beta primer mix were used in a second PCR of roughly 7 to 11 cycles. TCRdb called the 5' RACE reads again in MiXCR, with one record for every CDR3 protein. The sample lists around 700,000 distinct CDR3 sequences; approximately 25% were seen once. A few counts support this clonotype. Antigen unknown. These sequences were also reported in another study, on T cells of mothers and their children. From that study: Researchers found no T cell clones that were persistent and microchimeric.

The material sequenced was blood. The clonotype originates from a boy younger than 18 in good health. This chain uses TRBV10-3 with TRBJ1-2; 9 bases are a match to TRBD1. CDR3 coding DNA: TGTGCCATCAGTGATCTTTGGGACAGGGACTATGGCTACACCTTC. Residues: CAISDLWDRDYGYTF.